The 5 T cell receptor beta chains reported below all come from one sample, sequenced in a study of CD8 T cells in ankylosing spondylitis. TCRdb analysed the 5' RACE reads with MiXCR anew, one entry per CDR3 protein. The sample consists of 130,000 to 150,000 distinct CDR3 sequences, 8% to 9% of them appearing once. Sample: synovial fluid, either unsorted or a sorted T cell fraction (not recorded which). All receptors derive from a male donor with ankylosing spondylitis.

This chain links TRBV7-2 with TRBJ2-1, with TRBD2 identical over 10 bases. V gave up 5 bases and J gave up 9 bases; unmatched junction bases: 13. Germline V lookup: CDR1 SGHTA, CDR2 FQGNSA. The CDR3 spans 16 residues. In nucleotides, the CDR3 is TGTGCCAGCAGCCCTAGTAGCGGGGGGCCGAAGGTTGAGCAGTTCTTC. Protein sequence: CASSPSSGGPKVEQFF.

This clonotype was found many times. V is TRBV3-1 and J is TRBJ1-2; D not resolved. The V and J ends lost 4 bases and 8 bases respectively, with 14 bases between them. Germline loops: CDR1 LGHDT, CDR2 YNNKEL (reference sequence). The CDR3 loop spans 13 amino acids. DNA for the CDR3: TGTGCCAGCAGCCCTCACGGACTCCCAGGCTACACCTTC. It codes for CASSPHGLPGYTF.

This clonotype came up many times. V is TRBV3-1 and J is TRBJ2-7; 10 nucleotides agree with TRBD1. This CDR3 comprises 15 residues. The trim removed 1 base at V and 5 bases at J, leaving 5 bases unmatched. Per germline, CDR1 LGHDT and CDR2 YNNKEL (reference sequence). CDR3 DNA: TGTGCCAGCAGCCAAGCGGACAGGGGGGCCAACGAGCAGTACTTC. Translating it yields CASSQADRGANEQYF.

The CDR3 region has the DNA TGCAGTGCTGGGGCGGACATGGACAATGAGCAGTTCTTC. This sequence encodes CSAGADMDNEQFF. J is TRBJ2-1 and V is TRBV20-1, with D maybe TRBD1 (5 bases). The CDR3 length is 13 residues. Germline V CDR1 and CDR2: DFQATT, SNEGSKA (reference sequence). The ends were cut back, 5 bases at V and 5 bases at J, with 13 bases in the middle.

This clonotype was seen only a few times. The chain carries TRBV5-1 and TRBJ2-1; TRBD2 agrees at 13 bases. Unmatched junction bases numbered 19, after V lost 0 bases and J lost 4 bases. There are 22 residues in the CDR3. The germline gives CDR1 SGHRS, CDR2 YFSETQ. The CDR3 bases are TGCGCCAGCAGCTTGGAAGCACTAGCAGGCTGGACTAGCGGGAGTCCATACAATGAGCAGTTCTTC. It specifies CASSLEALAGWTSGSPYNEQFF.